The entry below gives a single T cell receptor beta chain sequence along with its context. TCRdb keeps only in-frame clones here, not all; method: immunoSEQ multiplex PCR. This table has 150,000 to 160,000 clones, 80% to 90% appearing once. This specimen belongs to a study of blood T cell repertoires in COVID-19. Across the whole study: Acute and convalescent COVID-19 samples came from the United States, Italy and Spain.

This CDR3 is 18 amino acids long. The chain carries TRBV21-1 and TRBJ2-2; the DNA was not used to check the table's D call, TRBD2. TRBV21-1 represents a pseudogene. The sample was peripheral blood. This clonotype was obtained from a woman in her thirties or forties with acute or convalescent COVID-19. In nucleotides, the CDR3 is TGTGCCAGCAGCAGAGATAGCGGGGGGTTCGCGAACACCGGGGAGCTGTTTTTT. It specifies CASSRDSGGFANTGELFF.